The subject of this entry is one T cell receptor (beta chain). The clone's antigen remains unknown. The input lacks base qualities; no much larger clone sits a single base away. The CDR3 regions of human TCRbeta chains were analyzed by immunosequencing. The published analysis was carried out like this. Repertoire TCRs were matched against a reference library of SARS-CoV-2-specific TCRs generated with the MIRA antigen-specificity platform. Breadth was defined as the fraction of unique TCRs that were SARS-CoV-2-associated. Depth was defined as the fraction of total T cells that were SARS-CoV-2-associated. Each spike-specific TCR was assigned to its reactive spike region and to a CD4 or CD8 class using the MIRA data. Log10-transformed breadth and depth values were compared by one-way ANOVA with Sidak's multiple comparisons tests. This immuneACCESS table, as held by TCRdb, lists in-frame sequences with V and J called but not all clones. Of the missing ones, under half trace to an unresolved V gene in checked studies; the others have no known cause. D and trimming were read from the DNA, whereas the V and J calls and clone size are those reported in that table. The sample table shows roughly 120,000 clones, and more than 85% are seen once. In total, the top ten clones hold around 7.5% of the sample.

This sample is part of a study of T cell responses to AZD1222 COVID-19 vaccine (dated by TCRdb to the early 2020s). The study in broad terms: AZD1222 recipients with second doses at about 4 weeks or about 12 weeks were pooled, because spike-specific TCR depth and breadth did not differ between schedules. TCR sequencing was performed for roughly 250 trial participants, of whom some 200 were given two doses of AZD1222 and approximately 26 were given two doses of MenACWY control vaccine. Trial participants were enrolled into age subgroups of 18-55, 56-69 and 70-plus years, which contained 148, 28 and 57 TCR-sequenced participants, respectively.

What the research found in general, with its limitations: A significant rise in spike-specific TCR breadth and depth was observed after two AZD1222 doses relative to day 0 and relative to MenACWY recipients. Conclusions about previously exposed vaccinees were limited because only a handful of AZD1222 recipients were SARS-CoV-2 seropositive at baseline. The vaccine-associated CD4 TCRs covered the entire spike protein, and the dominant responses fell in regions 160-218 and 743-854. Nearly half of unique spike-specific TCRs reportedly recognized epitopes outside regions mutated in the B.1.351 and B.1.1.7 variants. Because no samples from the day 14 peak response were available, repertoires could be characterized only after the peak T cell response. Most participants were white British and females outnumbered males, and the authors suggested that clonal diversity may have been underestimated. The 56-69-year group was small, and its depth increase did not reach significance, likely because of low power.

According to the study, the label for this sample's time point signals: baseline before first vaccination. The vaccinee samples were drawn from two UK trials, COV001 and COV002, one of which was a single-blind randomized controlled phase 2/3 trial testing AZD1222 (ChAdOx1 nCoV-19) in healthy adults. For TCRbeta chain sequencing, PBMC samples from trial participants were taken at day 0 and at day 28 after the second dose. Material: peripheral blood, obtained on day 0 of AZD1222 vaccination. The TCR originated in an adult in good health.

Here the CDR3 is given as CATKGPYSNQPQHF. The base sequence is TGTGCCACAAAGGGGCCGTATAGCAATCAGCCCCAGCATTTT. This chain is built from TRBV24-1 and TRBJ1-5, and possibly TRBD1, on 5 matching bases. CDR1 and CDR2 (KGHDR, SFDVKD) derive from the germline V gene. Including cysteine and phenylalanine, the CDR3 has 14 amino acids. The kept DNA is CDR3 alone, 42 bases in frame from the first base. V sheds 10 bases and J sheds 0 bases, leaving 12 bases between their ends.